The next 16 T cell receptor beta chains were all read from a single sample in a study of shared clonotypes between healthy human individuals (dated by TCRdb to about 2020). Libraries were made using the immunoSEQ multiplex PCR assay. TCRdb carries this immuneACCESS record with in-frame sequences only. Its versions omit some clonotypes, under half of them owing to an unresolved V gene in the studies checked, with the rest unexplained. The sample table holds a few hundred thousand clones, of which about 80% were seen once. The ten largest clones represent around 11% of the sample. Sequencing input: PBMCs. These receptor sequences come from a woman aged 40 to 50 in good health. Some clones in this sample may be carry-over from other donors' samples.

V and J are TRBV10-3 and TRBJ2-7, with 7 bases lining up with TRBD2. This CDR3 region has 13 residues. From germline, CDR1 is ENHRY and CDR2 SYGVKD. Losses at the gene ends were 2 bases for V and 5 bases for J; bases not matched to a gene: 3. CDR3 coding DNA: TGTGCCATCAGTGAGGGCGGGAGCCACGAGCAGTACTTC. Translation: CAISEGGSHEQYF.

Points on this clone: Other DNA sequences within the sample encode an identical CDR3. The genes are TRBV15 and TRBJ1-2; 12 bases are a match to TRBD1. The CDR3 contains 16 residues. Per germline, CDR1 LNHNV and CDR2 YYDKDF (reference sequence). The V and J ends lost 4 bases and 4 bases, in that order; junction bases with no gene match: 7. The CDR3 sequence: CATSTGQGALGYGYTF. The DNA for the CDR3 is TGTGCCACCAGCACGGGACAGGGGGCGCTTGGCTATGGCTACACCTTC.

With regard to this clone: The same CDR3 can be traced to other DNA sequences in this sample. V gene TRBV7-2 combines with J gene TRBJ2-1; 10 nucleotides align to TRBD2. The CDR3 sequence is 15 residues long. Looked up from germline, CDR1 is SGHTA and CDR2 is FQGNSA. Trimming took 1 base from V and 4 from J; bases not matched to a gene: 1. The CDR3 spells CASSLGTSGYNEQFF. The CDR3 DNA follows: TGTGCCAGCAGCTTAGGGACTAGCGGATACAATGAGCAGTTCTTC. The full variable domain, rest sourced from reference TRBV7-2 and TRBJ2-1, is GAGVSQSPSNKVTEKGKDVELRCDPISGHTALYWYRQSLGQGLEFLIYFQGNSAPDKSGLPSDRFSAERTGGSVSTLTIQRTQQEDSAVYLCASSLGTSGYNEQFFGPGTRLTVL.

As concerns this clone: Within the sample, other DNA sequences also encode this same CDR3. The V call is TRBV30, the J call TRBJ1-5; D not certain. Trimming shortened V by 3 bases and J by 0 bases, and 6 bases separated the two germline ends. Looked up from germline, CDR1 is GTSNPN and CDR2 is SVGIG (reference sequence). There are 13 residues in the CDR3. CDR3 bases: TGTGCCTGGAGCCGGGGTAGCAATCAGCCCCAGCATTTT. Translated: CAWSRGSNQPQHF.

The V call is TRBV5-6, the J call TRBJ1-5; maybe TRBD1 (6 bases). Trimming removed 5 bases from V and 0 bases from J, with 15 bases in between. The CDR3 totals 16 residues. Germline CDR1 reads SGHDT; CDR2 reads YYEEEE. The DNA of the CDR3 is TGTGCCAGCAGGGTCAGACAGGCCTATAGCAATCAGCCCCAGCATTTT. Encoded protein: CASRVRQAYSNQPQHF.

This clone came up a few times. The rearrangement joins TRBV28 to TRBJ2-2; no reliable D call. Trimming shortened V by 1 base and J by 6 bases, and 3 bases separated the two germline ends. The CDR3 length is 12 residues. Germline CDR1 MDHEN, CDR2 SYDVKM. DNA for the CDR3: TGTGCCAGCAGTTTATTTCCCGGGGAGCTGTTTTTT. Its protein product is CASSLFPGELFF.

This clone was counted once. The rearrangement joins TRBV19 to TRBJ2-1; TRBD2 aligns across 9 bases. Trimming took 6 bases from V and 9 from J; bases not matched to a gene: 21. There are 18 residues in the CDR3. Germline V lookup: CDR1 LNHDA, CDR2 SQIVND (reference sequence). DNA of the CDR3: TGTGCCAGTAGCCTCTACCCCCCGGGGGCGGGAGGGTTGACTGAGCAGTTCTTC. Encoded protein: CASSLYPPGAGGLTEQFF.

V is TRBV28 and J is TRBJ2-7, with D unresolved. The CDR3 has 12 residues. Trimming left V 2 bases short and J 4 bases short, with 6 bases between. Germline CDR1 is MDHEN and CDR2 is SYDVKM. This CDR3 is CASSLMGYEQYF. The CDR3 region has the DNA TGTGCCAGCAGTTTAATGGGTTACGAGCAGTACTTC. The whole variable domain, remainder taken from reference TRBV28 and TRBJ2-7, is DVKVTQSSRYLVKRTGEKVFLECVQDMDHENMFWYRQDPGLGLRLIYFSYDVKMKEKGDIPEGYSVSREKKERFSLILESASTNQTSMYLCASSLMGYEQYFGPGTRLTVT.

The gene calls are TRBV5-1 and TRBJ2-7, with 12 bases aligning to TRBD1. V was clipped by 5 bases and J by 3 bases; unmatched bases: 6. The CDR3 has 15 residues. Per germline, CDR1 SGHRS and CDR2 YFSETQ. The CDR3, as DNA: TGCGCCAGCAGACCTGGGACAGGGGGCGTCTACGAGCAGTACTTC. Protein product: CASRPGTGGVYEQYF.

This clone was seen repeatedly, ten times or more. V usage is TRBV28 and J usage is TRBJ1-1, with 9 bases fitting TRBD1. This CDR3 contains 16 residues. With 5 bases clipped from V and 4 bases from J, the junction kept 11 bases outside the gene matches. Per germline, CDR1 MDHEN and CDR2 SYDVKM. Here the CDR3 reads CASSETGTGYSTEAFF. In DNA form, the CDR3 reads TGTGCCAGCAGTGAGACCGGGACAGGGTATAGCACTGAAGCTTTCTTT.

The chain uses TRBV4-2 and TRBJ2-2; D could derive from TRBD1 or TRBD2 (5 bases each). V lost 1 base and J lost 3, with 12 bases in between. Germline V gene sequence: CDR1 LGHNA, CDR2 YNFKEQ. This CDR3 is built from 16 residues. The CDR3 spells CASSQVQGVDTGELFF. Here the CDR3 DNA reads TGTGCCAGCAGCCAAGTTCAGGGAGTAGACACCGGGGAGCTGTTTTTT.

The chain couples TRBV6-5 to TRBJ2-1; D might be TRBD1 or TRBD2, each matching 5 bases. Germline loops: CDR1 MNHEY, CDR2 SVGAGI. The CDR3 is 14 residues long. The V end lost 0 bases, the J end lost 7 bases, and 10 bases lay between the germline ends. The CDR3 spells CASSYSTGGNEQFF. DNA of the CDR3: TGTGCCAGCAGTTACTCAACAGGAGGTAATGAGCAGTTCTTC.

This chain connects TRBV5-6 to TRBJ2-3; unclear D gene. This CDR3 contains 12 residues. Germline CDR1 reads SGHDT; CDR2 reads YYEEEE. Trimming stripped 7 bases from V and 4 bases from J, with 10 bases between. CDR3 region: CASDTGADTQYF. CDR3 coding DNA: TGTGCCAGCGACACTGGGGCAGATACGCAGTATTTT. Drawing the rest from reference TRBV5-6 and TRBJ2-3, the complete variable domain is DAGVTQSPTHLIKTRGQQVTLRCSPKSGHDTVSWYQQALGQGPQFIFQYYEEEERQRGNFPDRFSGHQFPNYSSELNVNALLLGDSALYLCASDTGADTQYFGPGTRLTVL.

The chain joins TRBV15 to TRBJ2-7; no clear D gene. The length of the CDR3 is 14 residues. Germline V lookup: CDR1 LNHNV, CDR2 YYDKDF (reference sequence). The V gene lost 6 bases and the J gene lost 4 bases, with 16 bases spanning the gap. CDR3 nucleotides: TGTGCCACCAGTCGCCGATCATCGGCGTACGAGCAGTACTTC. Translated, it gives CATSRRSSAYEQYF.

This chain links TRBV7-9 with TRBJ2-7; D ambiguous. The germline V gene has CDR1 SEHNR and CDR2 FQNEAQ (reference sequence). Trimming stripped 5 bases from V and 2 bases from J, with 7 bases between. This CDR3 region has 12 residues. DNA for the CDR3: TGTGCCAGCAGCCGCATAGCCTACGAGCAGTACTTC. It yields the protein CASSRIAYEQYF.

In DNA form, the CDR3 reads TGCGCCAGCAGCGAGACGCCGAACACTGAAGCTTTCTTT. Translated: CASSETPNTEAFF. The chain combines TRBV5-1 with TRBJ1-1, with D unclear. The germline V gene has CDR1 SGHRS and CDR2 YFSETQ. CDR3 length: 13 residues. Between the trimmed V and J ends, which lost 4 bases and 1 base, there was a span of 8 bases.